This is a list of T cell receptor beta chains from one sample in a study of vaccination and CD4 T cells after COVID-19. These receptors' targets are unknown. TCRdb reprocessed the PCR reads with MiXCR, giving one entry per CDR3 protein. The data contain a few thousand distinct CDR3 sequences, roughly 36% of them seen just once; the ten biggest clones take up around 45%. Sequencing was performed on CD4+ T cells from blood, cultured in vitro. The receptors originated from a human donor in good health. Both conserved end residues are part of each CDR3. The D gene is left open where the match is weak. A clone size is listed for some rows: how often the clone was seen (once, few, many), or a class if it is expanded.

cdr3_length j_call v_call d_call clone_size cdr3_aa cdr3_nt
15 TRBJ1-1 TRBV2 TRBD1 few CASSARTGINTEAFF TGTGCCAGCAGTGCAAGGACAGGGATCAACACTGAAGCTTTCTTT
15 TRBJ2-3 TRBV5-4 TRBD2 few CASSQGLAGADTQYF TGTGCCAGCAGTCAGGGACTAGCGGGGGCAGATACGCAGTATTTT
14 TRBJ1-1 TRBV27 NA NA CASSSHTVNTEAFF TGTGCCAGCAGTTCACACACGGTGAACACTGAAGCTTTCTTT
13 TRBJ1-6 TRBV14 NA NA CASSRSYNSPLHF TGTGCCAGCAGCCGGTCCTATAATTCACCCCTCCACTTT
16 TRBJ2-3 TRBV10-1 NA NA CASSGDRDRGTDTQYF TGCGCCAGCAGTGGCGACCGGGACCGTGGCACAGATACGCAGTATTTT
14 TRBJ1-6 TRBV10-1 NA medium-sized CASSRELGGSPLHF TGCGCCAGCTCCCGGGAGCTCGGGGGTTCACCCCTCCACTTT
15 TRBJ1-6 TRBV20-1 NA few CSARDRRGANSPLHF TGCAGTGCTAGAGATCGCAGGGGAGCTAATTCACCCCTCCACTTT
16 TRBJ2-5 TRBV5-4 TRBD1 NA CASSLGGVRGQETQYF TGTGCCAGCAGCTTGGGGGGTGTCAGGGGGCAAGAGACCCAGTACTTC
14 TRBJ1-5 TRBV19 NA few CASSIEGIGQPQHF TGTGCCAGTAGTATTGAGGGGATCGGTCAGCCCCAGCATTTT
13 TRBJ1-1 TRBV7-3 NA few CASSFGQTTEAFF TGTGCCAGCAGTTTCGGACAGACCACTGAAGCTTTCTTT
13 TRBJ1-2 TRBV15 NA medium-sized CATSRAGYYGYTF TGTGCCACCAGCAGAGCGGGATACTATGGCTACACCTTC
14 TRBJ1-2 TRBV30 NA NA CAWRSGVEVYGYTF TGTGCCTGGAGGTCAGGGGTCGAAGTCTATGGCTACACCTTC
17 TRBJ2-1 TRBV11-2 TRBD2 once CASSLVPGGLVYNEQFF TGTGCCAGCAGCTTAGTTCCGGGGGGTTTGGTGTACAATGAGCAGTTCTTC
14 TRBJ2-3 TRBV25-1 NA NA CASGLGAGTDTQYF TGTGCCAGCGGTCTGGGGGCGGGCACAGATACGCAGTATTTT
13 TRBJ1-1 TRBV30 NA NA CAWSQGVITEAFF TGTGCCTGGTCTCAGGGAGTTATCACTGAAGCTTTCTTT
15 TRBJ1-1 TRBV20-1 NA few CSARSTAISFTEAFF TGCAGTGCTAGATCGACAGCTATCAGTTTCACTGAAGCTTTCTTT
14 TRBJ2-2 TRBV12-3/TRBV12-4 TRBD1 NA CASSGQGNTGELFF TGTGCCAGCAGCGGACAGGGAAACACCGGGGAGCTGTTTTTT
15 TRBJ1-2 TRBV18 TRBD1 few CASSLTQTGVYGYTF TGTGCCAGCTCACTCACCCAGACAGGGGTCTATGGCTACACCTTC
13 TRBJ2-7 TRBV11-2 NA NA CASSLRITHEQYF TGTGCCAGCAGCTTAAGGATCACCCACGAGCAGTACTTC
13 TRBJ1-1 TRBV6-4 TRBD1 NA CASSDPGQAGAFF TGTGCCAGCAGTGACCCCGGACAGGCGGGAGCTTTCTTT
17 TRBJ2-5 TRBV10-3 TRBD2 once CAISKNGAAGARETQYF TGTGCCATCTCCAAAAATGGGGCAGCGGGGGCGAGGGAGACCCAGTACTTC
15 TRBJ2-3 TRBV7-9 NA NA CASSLANLASDTQYF TGTGCCAGCAGCTTAGCGAATCTAGCTTCAGATACGCAGTATTTT
15 TRBJ2-1 TRBV20-1 TRBD2 NA CSVMRASGSSNEQFF TGCAGTGTCATGCGGGCTAGCGGGAGTTCCAATGAGCAGTTCTTC
15 TRBJ2-5 TRBV18 TRBD1 NA CASSPGTGVQETQYF TGTGCCAGCTCACCTGGGACAGGGGTTCAAGAGACCCAGTACTTC
16 TRBJ2-6 TRBV10-1 NA medium-sized CASSVERRSGANVLTF TGCGCCAGCAGTGTTGAGCGACGCTCTGGGGCCAACGTCCTGACTTTC
13 TRBJ2-5 TRBV30 NA NA CAWSVPGAETQYF TGTGCCTGGAGTGTACCGGGCGCAGAGACCCAGTACTTC
14 TRBJ1-1 TRBV20-1 NA NA CSAPSRDGSSEAFF TGCAGTGCACCATCCCGGGACGGTTCGAGTGAAGCTTTCTTT
15 TRBJ1-3 TRBV10-3 NA few CAISEGQSPGNTIYF TGTGCCATCAGTGAAGGTCAGTCCCCTGGAAACACCATATATTTT
14 TRBJ1-6 TRBV5-1 NA NA CASSWGPHNSPLHF TGCGCCAGCAGCTGGGGACCGCATAATTCACCCCTCCACTTT
14 TRBJ1-1 TRBV27 NA once CASRRIDDNTEAFF TGTGCCAGTCGCCGAATTGACGATAACACTGAAGCTTTCTTT
16 TRBJ1-2 TRBV20-1 NA NA CSARDRRGSRGYGYTF TGCAGTGCTAGAGATCGAAGGGGAAGTCGTGGCTATGGCTACACCTTC
15 TRBJ2-5 TRBV10-1 TRBD2 few CASSESLAGQETQYF TGCGCCAGCAGTGAGTCTCTAGCGGGACAAGAGACCCAGTACTTC
17 TRBJ1-2 TRBV28 TRBD1 few CASSSGGGQGAVSGYTF TGTGCCAGCAGCTCAGGGGGGGGACAGGGGGCGGTGAGTGGCTACACCTTC